The 32 T cell receptor beta chains below all came from one sample that was sequenced in a study of OX40 agonist ivuxolimab in advanced cancers. Assay used: immunoSEQ multiplex PCR; TCRdb lists only in-frame clones, some missing. The data contain about 83,000 clones, about 89% of them singletons. Specimen: CD4+ or CD8+ T cells sorted from blood, collected in a trial of the OX40 agonist ivuxolimab. These receptors were collected from an adult with an advanced solid tumor such as melanoma, head and neck, liver or kidney cancer.

The chain has TRBV18 and TRBJ1-1; D remains ambiguous. Germline V gene lookup returns CDR1 KGHSH and CDR2 LQKENI. CDR3 length equals 15 residues. The V end was cut by 5 bases, the J end by 0 bases, with 13 bases between. The CDR3 spells CASSFSGSMNTEAFF. The CDR3 nucleotides are TGTGCCAGCTCATTTTCGGGGTCCATGAACACTGAAGCTTTCTTT.

The genes are TRBV28 and TRBJ2-1, with 8 bases that match TRBD1. CDR3 length: 15 residues. Germline V gene sequence: CDR1 MDHEN, CDR2 SYDVKM. The ends lost 4 bases at V and 3 bases at J; junction bases unmatched: 5. The CDR3 sequence: CASSSPTGGYNEQFF. CDR3 in DNA: TGTGCCAGCAGTTCCCCCACAGGGGGCTACAATGAGCAGTTCTTC.

V is TRBV7-9 and J is TRBJ1-2; TRBD1 aligns across 7 bases. J was trimmed by 2 bases and V by 4 bases; bases with no gene match: 1. CDR3 length: 13 residues. The V gene's germline CDR1 is SEHNR and CDR2 FQNEAQ (reference sequence). The CDR3 loop is CASSSQGNYGYTF. In nucleotides, the CDR3 is TGTGCCAGCAGCTCACAGGGGAACTATGGCTACACCTTC.

The chain couples TRBV9 to TRBJ2-7; D unresolved. The CDR3 runs to 14 residues. The V gene's germline CDR1 is SGDLS and CDR2 YYNGEE. Trimming pared 6 bases from V and 0 bases from J, leaving 13 bases between. DNA for the CDR3: TGTGCCAGCACCCGGTCGGGCAACTCCTACGAGCAGTACTTC. It is translated as CASTRSGNSYEQYF.

The chain couples TRBV5-6 to TRBJ1-1, with D unclear. Deletions cut 0 bases from V and 2 bases from J, with 14 bases between. This CDR3 comprises 16 residues. The germline CDR1 and CDR2 sequences are SGHDT and YYEEEE. The CDR3 region is CASSLEGRRRNTEAFF. CDR3 sequence (DNA): TGTGCCAGCAGCTTGGAGGGCAGGAGGAGAAACACTGAAGCTTTCTTT.

The genes are TRBV28 and TRBJ2-2; no definite D call. Germline loops: CDR1 MDHEN, CDR2 SYDVKM. The V end lost 4 bases, the J end lost 4 bases, and 4 bases lay between the germline ends. CDR3 length: 12 residues. CDR3 coding DNA: TGTGCCAGCAGTTCACCCACCGGGGAGCTGTTTTTT. It translates to CASSSPTGELFF.

This rearrangement joins TRBV19 to TRBJ1-1; no definite D call. Trimming removed 5 bases from V and 10 bases from J, with 20 bases in between. This CDR3 spans 14 amino acids. Germline V lookup: CDR1 LNHDA, CDR2 SQIVND (reference sequence). CDR3 sequence: CASSRPTRPGGAFF. The CDR3 coding sequence is TGTGCCAGTAGTCGGCCCACTAGACCGGGAGGAGCTTTCTTT.

This clone was recorded once. V is TRBV11-2 and J is TRBJ2-1; the match to TRBD2 covers 10 bases. J lost 3 bases, V lost 5 bases, and 7 bases had no gene match. CDR1 is SGHAT, CDR2 FQNNGV, per germline. The CDR3 has 16 amino acids. The CDR3 here is CASSLRTSGRYNEQFF. CDR3 bases: TGTGCCAGCAGCCTCCGGACTAGCGGCCGCTACAATGAGCAGTTCTTC.

This rearrangement joins TRBV5-6 to TRBJ2-5; 10 bases match TRBD2. The CDR3 sequence is 16 residues long. Trimming at V came to 0 bases and at J to 5 bases, leaving 7 bases not matched to a gene. Germline CDR1 and CDR2: SGHDT and YYEEEE. The CDR3 region is CASSLGASGSHETQYF. CDR3 nucleotide sequence: TGTGCCAGCAGCTTGGGGGCTAGCGGGAGCCATGAGACCCAGTACTTC.

The rearrangement links TRBV10-2 to TRBJ1-2; no clear D gene. The CDR3 is 15 residues long. V shed 3 bases and J shed 3 bases, with 14 bases lying between them. CDR1 and CDR2 from the germline V gene are WSHSY and SAAADI. CDR3 loop: CASSDVSAGHYGYTF. In DNA form, the CDR3 reads TGCGCCAGCAGTGATGTTTCGGCAGGCCACTATGGCTACACCTTC.

J is TRBJ2-7 and V is TRBV4-2, with a tentative D call TRBD2 (5 bases). The germline V gene has CDR1 LGHNA and CDR2 YNFKEQ. With 0 bases removed from V and 2 bases from J, the gap between germline ends came to 11 bases. This CDR3 region has 15 residues. DNA of the CDR3: TGTGCCAGCAGCCAAGAGTACGGGGAAGCCTACGAGCAGTACTTC. This gives the protein CASSQEYGEAYEQYF.

There are a few counts of this clone. The CDR3 reads CASSQDWQGGNQPQHF. The CDR3 region has the DNA TGCGCCAGCAGCCAAGATTGGCAGGGGGGCAATCAGCCCCAGCATTTT. This chain uses TRBV4-1 with TRBJ1-5; 7 bases are a match to TRBD1. CDR3 length equals 16 residues. Germline V lookup: CDR1 MGHRA, CDR2 YSYEKL. Trimming cost V 0 bases and J 2 bases; bases outside gene matches: 4.

CDR3 sequence reads: CASSVQLGSSYNEQFF. The DNA for the CDR3 is TGTGCCAGCAGCGTACAACTAGGGAGCTCCTACAATGAGCAGTTCTTC. This chain connects TRBV5-8 to TRBJ2-1; a weak D match, TRBD2 (5 bases). The V and J ends lost 4 bases and 0 bases respectively, with 14 bases between them. Germline V lookup: CDR1 SGHTS, CDR2 YDEGEE. The CDR3 totals 16 residues.

The CDR3 sequence is CASSSWYEQYF. The CDR3 nucleotides read TGTGCCAGCAGCTCCTGGTACGAGCAGTACTTC. This chain links TRBV7-2 with TRBJ2-7; D is ambiguous. Deletions cut 4 bases from V and 4 bases from J, with 5 bases between. Germline V gene data show CDR1 as SGHTA and CDR2 as FQGNSA. The CDR3 contains 11 residues.

The chain links TRBV2 to TRBJ2-2; TRBD1 or TRBD2 may be the D gene (6 bases each). CDR1 SNHLY and CDR2 FYNNEI come from the germline V gene. The CDR3 runs to 15 residues. V was clipped by 4 bases and J by 4 bases, with 13 bases between them. Written as DNA, the CDR3 is TGTGCCAGCAGTGTGTCGGGGGCCGGCACCGGGGAGCTGTTTTTT. It is translated as CASSVSGAGTGELFF.

A single count supports this clone. The chain links TRBV2 to TRBJ1-2, with 10 bases identical to TRBD1. The CDR3 runs 14 residues. With 5 bases clipped from V and 6 bases from J, the junction kept 6 bases outside the gene matches. Per the germline V gene, CDR1 is SNHLY and CDR2 is FYNNEI. The CDR3 loop reads CASSRDRGENGYTF. The CDR3 DNA reads as TGTGCCAGCAGTAGGGACAGGGGAGAGAATGGCTACACCTTC.

The V and J genes are TRBV6-6 and TRBJ2-7; a possible D gene is TRBD1 (6 bases). Trimming left V 1 base short and J 5 bases short, with 12 bases between. Germline CDR1 MNHNY, CDR2 SVGAGI (reference sequence). The CDR3 spans 14 residues. The CDR3: CASSYWDIRHEQYF. CDR3 coding DNA: TGTGCCAGCAGTTACTGGGACATTCGACACGAGCAGTACTTC.

This chain joins TRBV2 and TRBJ2-7; possibly TRBD1 or TRBD2 for D (5 bases each). V was cut by 0 bases and J by 1 base, with 19 bases left in between. Germline V gene data show CDR1 as SNHLY and CDR2 as FYNNEI. The CDR3 covers 18 residues. This CDR3 reads CASSEAPSRDGLSYEQYF. CDR3 nucleotide sequence: TGTGCCAGCAGTGAAGCGCCATCCAGGGACGGTCTTTCCTACGAGCAGTACTTC.

The chain carries TRBV2 and TRBJ2-5; D remains ambiguous. Trimming pared 6 bases from V and 5 bases from J, leaving 13 bases between. The CDR3 contains 13 residues. Germline-derived CDR1 and CDR2 are SNHLY and FYNNEI. CDR3 sequence reads: CASRRTMIETQYF. DNA of the CDR3: TGTGCCAGCAGGCGCACCATGATTGAGACCCAGTACTTC.

The gene calls are TRBV9 and TRBJ2-3; D uncertain. The CDR3 loop spans 15 amino acids. The germline CDR1 and CDR2 sequences are SGDLS and YYNGEE. V was shortened by 2 bases and J by 0 bases, with 10 bases between the two germline ends. The DNA for the CDR3 is TGTGCCAGCAGCGTTCTGGTCGCAAGCACAGATACGCAGTATTTT. It codes for CASSVLVASTDTQYF.

The chain recombines TRBV15 with TRBJ2-5; D not certain. CDR3 length equals 15 residues. Germline V gene lookup returns CDR1 LNHNV and CDR2 YYDKDF (reference sequence). Between the trimmed V and J ends, which lost 0 bases and 0 bases, there was a span of 8 bases. As DNA, the CDR3 is TGTGCCACCAGCAGAGATTACTCGGACCAAGAGACCCAGTACTTC. Its translation is CATSRDYSDQETQYF.

The chain combines TRBV19 with TRBJ2-6; D is possibly TRBD1 or TRBD2 (5 bases each). The V and J ends lost 2 bases and 0 bases respectively, with 14 bases between them. The CDR3 runs to 18 residues. Germline V gives CDR1 LNHDA, CDR2 SQIVND (reference sequence). CDR3 DNA: TGTGCCAGTAGTATACGGGGACCCAACCTCTCTGGGGCCAACGTCCTGACTTTC. This codes for CASSIRGPNLSGANVLTF.

The chain links TRBV6-4 to TRBJ2-2; 7 bases are shared with TRBD2. V gave up 5 bases and J gave up 6 bases; unmatched junction bases: 3. Germline V gene sequence: CDR1 MRHNA, CDR2 SNTAGT. This CDR3 has 13 residues. The CDR3 sequence: CASSFTSAGELFF. Here the CDR3 DNA reads TGTGCCAGCAGTTTTACTAGCGCCGGGGAGCTGTTTTTT.

The genes are TRBV18 and TRBJ2-2; D call uncertain. Trimming removed 3 bases at V and 6 bases at J, with 14 bases between. The CDR3 is 15 residues long. Germline lookup yields CDR1 KGHSH and CDR2 LQKENI. For the CDR3, the DNA is TGTGCCAGCTCACCGCAAAGGGAATCGTCCGGGGAGCTGTTTTTT. The encoded protein is CASSPQRESSGELFF.

The CDR3: CASSLPGLGTDTQYF. Written as DNA, the CDR3 is TGCGCCAGCAGCCTACCGGGACTAGGTACAGATACGCAGTATTTT. The V and J genes are TRBV4-1 and TRBJ2-3; TRBD2 agrees at 8 bases. CDR1 and CDR2 (germline): MGHRA, YSYEKL. Trimming at V came to 4 bases and at J to 3 bases, leaving 6 bases not matched to a gene. The CDR3 is 15 amino acids.

The rearrangement links TRBV28 to TRBJ2-1; 11 nucleotides line up with TRBD2. CDR1 is MDHEN and CDR2 is SYDVKM in the germline V gene. The CDR3 covers 17 residues. V gave up 5 bases and J gave up 7 bases; unmatched junction bases: 13. In DNA form, the CDR3 reads TGTGCCAGCAGTCAGGGGCAGCTAGCGGGAGGTCCTAATGAGCAGTTCTTC. Protein product: CASSQGQLAGGPNEQFF.

The V call is TRBV4-1, the J call TRBJ1-1, with no clear D. Germline-derived CDR1 and CDR2 are MGHRA and YSYEKL. The CDR3 extends over 15 amino acids. Trimming shortened V by 6 bases and J by 2 bases, and 16 bases separated the two germline ends. CDR3 in amino acids: CASRPLRGANTEAFF. The CDR3 bases are TGCGCCAGCAGGCCCCTCCGGGGAGCCAACACTGAAGCTTTCTTT.

The chain employs TRBV28 and TRBJ1-1, with 8 bases identical to TRBD1. There are 15 residues in the CDR3. The trim removed 6 bases at V and 5 bases at J, leaving 11 bases unmatched. Per germline, CDR1 MDHEN and CDR2 SYDVKM. CDR3 DNA: TGTGCCAGCAGCCTCTCGGACAGGGTCGGGACTGAAGCTTTCTTT. Translation gives CASSLSDRVGTEAFF.

This chain uses TRBV29-1 with TRBJ2-3; D gene uncertain. Between the trimmed V and J ends, which lost 3 bases and 2 bases, there was a span of 12 bases. Per germline, CDR1 SQVTM and CDR2 ANQGSEA. The CDR3 length is 14 residues. The CDR3 reads CSVETYYPTDTQYF. The CDR3, as DNA: TGCAGCGTTGAGACTTACTACCCCACAGATACGCAGTATTTT.

The CDR3 nucleotides read TGTGCCAGCAGCTTTGGACAGGGAAGCACCGGGGAGCTGTTTTTT. Encoded protein: CASSFGQGSTGELFF. The chain uses TRBV11-2 and TRBJ2-2; TRBD1 agrees at 8 bases. Germline V gene data show CDR1 as SGHAT and CDR2 as FQNNGV. V trimming: 3 bases; J trimming: 4 bases; junction bases outside the gene matches: 4. The CDR3 extends over 15 amino acids.

The CDR3 sequence is CASSGSEGSYEQYF. As DNA, the CDR3 is TGTGCCAGCAGTGGGAGTGAAGGCTCCTACGAGCAGTACTTC. The chain couples TRBV28 to TRBJ2-7; a possible D gene is TRBD2 (5 bases). The germline V gene has CDR1 MDHEN and CDR2 SYDVKM. The CDR3 is 14 amino acids. V was cut by 5 bases and J by 0 bases, with 11 bases left in between.

The J gene is TRBJ2-1, the V gene TRBV10-3; D gene uncertain. The CDR3 length is 12 residues. Between the trimmed V and J ends, which lost 3 bases and 10 bases, there was a span of 10 bases. CDR1 is ENHRY and CDR2 is SYGVKD in the germline V gene. Here the CDR3 reads CAISDYPAEQFF. The CDR3 bases are TGTGCCATCAGTGATTACCCCGCCGAGCAGTTCTTC.